Shown below are 18 T cell receptor beta chains from a single sample sequenced in a study of blood T cell repertoires in COVID-19. Clones were sequenced by immunoSEQ multiplex PCR, and TCRdb holds only the in-frame ones, with some missing. Of more than 200,000 clones listed, 84% are singletons. Material: peripheral blood. Receptors originate from an elderly woman with COVID-19, enrolled during active disease.

The chain links TRBV7-7 to TRBJ2-7, with D perhaps matching TRBD1 (6 bases). The CDR3 spans 15 residues. From germline, CDR1 is SSHAT and CDR2 FNYEAQ (reference sequence). The CDR3 DNA follows: TGTGCTAGCAGCGAGGAACAGGGTTTGGCCTACGAGCAGTACGTC. Translation gives CASSEEQGLAYEQYV.

This clone showed up just a few times. The V call is TRBV6-4, the J call TRBJ1-1; tentative D call: TRBD1 (6 bases). This CDR3 region has 13 residues. V lost 3 bases to trimming and J lost 1 base, with 6 bases between them. CDR1 MRHNA and CDR2 SNTAGT come from the germline V gene. The CDR3 spells CASSEQGNTEAFF. CDR3 nucleotides: TGTGCCAGCAGTGAACAGGGGAACACTGAAGCTTTCTTT.

The gene calls are TRBV9 and TRBJ2-5; 9 nucleotides line up with TRBD2. Germline trimming cut 3 bases from V and 5 bases from J; bases unmatched to any gene: 5. CDR1 is SGDLS, CDR2 YYNGEE, per germline. The CDR3 totals 14 residues. CDR3 sequence: CASSGSGGRETQYF. The DNA of the CDR3 is TGTGCCAGCAGCGGTAGCGGGGGTCGGGAGACCCAGTACTTC.

This sequence joins TRBV6-2 or TRBV6-3 and TRBJ1-5, with a possible D match to TRBD1 (5 bases). V was shortened by 0 bases and J by 8 bases, with 11 bases between the two germline ends. The germline CDR1 and CDR2 sequences are MNHEY and SVGEGT. This CDR3 has 14 residues. CDR3 nucleotide sequence: TGTGCCAGCAGTTACTCTTCCACCAGGGAGCCCCAGCATTTT. This codes for CASSYSSTREPQHF.

This clone has a handful of counts. The chain joins TRBV5-1 to TRBJ1-1; 7 nucleotides match TRBD1. This CDR3 spans 13 amino acids. V shed 5 bases and J 4 bases; nucleotides not matched to a gene: 5. Germline V CDR1 and CDR2: SGHRS, YFSETQ. CDR3 sequence (DNA): TGCGCCAGCAGACCTGACAGGGCCACTGAAGCTTTCTTT. Its translation: CASRPDRATEAFF.

The chain recombines TRBV5-1 with TRBJ2-1, with 12 bases fitting TRBD2. Per the germline V gene, CDR1 is SGHRS and CDR2 is YFSETQ. The trim removed 2 bases at V and 7 bases at J, leaving 4 bases unmatched. The CDR3 is made up of 15 amino acids. The CDR3 DNA reads TGCGCCAGCAGCTTTACTAGCGGGGGGTGGAATGAGCAGTTCTTC. Protein product: CASSFTSGGWNEQFF.

The V call is TRBV7-2, the J call TRBJ1-6, with 7 bases that match TRBD1. Unmatched junction bases numbered 9, after V lost 5 bases and J lost 14 bases. From germline, CDR1 is SGHTA and CDR2 FQGNSA. The CDR3 covers 13 residues. CDR3 DNA: TGTGCCAGCAGCGCGGGACAGTCTTCGTCCCTCCACTTT. Amino acids: CASSAGQSSSLHF.

This rearrangement joins TRBV2 to TRBJ1-2, with a weak D call TRBD1 (6 bases). V lost 2 bases and J lost 8, with 9 bases in between. This CDR3 has 12 residues. The germline V gene encodes CDR1 SNHLY and CDR2 FYNNEI. CDR3 loop: CASSEQGLGYTF. The CDR3 DNA reads TGTGCCAGCAGTGAACAGGGGCTCGGCTACACCTTC.

The chain combines TRBV21-1 with TRBJ1-5. TRBV21-1 is marked as a pseudogene. This CDR3 spans 16 amino acids. CDR3: CASSKDRRHSNQPQHF. The DNA of the CDR3 is TGTGCCAGCAGCAAAGATCGGAGGCATAGCAATCAGCCCCAGCATTTT.

CDR3 nucleotides: TGTGCCAGCAGCACAGGGTTTCGGGATGAAAAACTGTTTTTT. Protein: CASSTGFRDEKLFF. The genes are TRBV2 and TRBJ1-4; TRBD1 is a possible D gene (6 bases). Germline assignment: CDR1 SNHLY and CDR2 FYNNEI. V was shortened by 6 bases and J by 6 bases, with 14 bases between the two germline ends. The CDR3 spans 14 residues.

The CDR3 region has the DNA TGTGCCAGCTCACCCCCCGGGACAGGGTGGACCGGGGAGCTGTTTTTT. This encodes CASSPPGTGWTGELFF. The V and J genes are TRBV18 and TRBJ2-2; 9 bases are shared with TRBD1. J lost 5 bases, V lost 3 bases, and 7 bases had no gene match. The CDR3 consists of 16 residues. CDR1 and CDR2 from the germline V gene are KGHSH and LQKENI.

The chain uses TRBV3-1 (or the pseudogene TRBV3-2) and TRBJ2-5, with 15 positions matching TRBD2. V shed 4 bases, J shed 5 bases, and the junction held 8 bases outside the gene matches. In germline, CDR1 is LGHDT, CDR2 YNNKEL (reference sequence). The CDR3 runs to 17 residues. The CDR3 region is CASSRGTSGGLLETQYF. CDR3 in DNA: TGTGCCAGCAGCCGCGGGACTAGCGGGGGGCTATTGGAGACCCAGTACTTC.

The chain carries TRBV19 and TRBJ1-1, with 7 bases that match TRBD1. Germline lookup yields CDR1 LNHDA and CDR2 SQIVND (reference sequence). The CDR3 spans 14 residues. Trimming removed 5 bases from V and 4 bases from J; junction bases left unmatched: 7. CDR3 amino acids: CASSATRTGTEAFF. Written as DNA, the CDR3 is TGTGCCAGTAGTGCCACTCGGACAGGCACTGAAGCTTTCTTT.

Turning to this clone: This sample includes further DNA sequences coding for the same CDR3. This rearrangement joins TRBV3-1 (or the pseudogene TRBV3-2) to TRBJ1-2; D is uncertain. The ends were cut back, 1 base at V and 8 bases at J, with 11 bases in the middle. Germline V gene data show CDR1 as LGHDT and CDR2 as YNNKEL (reference sequence). This CDR3 has 13 residues. The CDR3 nucleotides read TGTGCCAGCAGCCAAGGTCAGGTAGGAGGCTACACCTTC. Its protein product is CASSQGQVGGYTF.

A note on this clone: The same CDR3 is also encoded by other DNA sequences in this sample. This sequence joins TRBV9 and TRBJ2-5; 10 bases agree with TRBD2. The V gene's germline CDR1 is SGDLS and CDR2 YYNGEE. The CDR3 has 14 residues. The trim removed 0 bases at V and 5 bases at J, leaving 1 base unmatched. The CDR3 spells CASSVGLAGETQYF. Written as DNA, the CDR3 is TGTGCCAGCAGCGTAGGACTAGCGGGTGAGACCCAGTACTTC. The full variable domain, completed using reference TRBV9 and TRBJ2-5, is DSGVTQTPKHLITATGQRVTLRCSPRSGDLSVYWYQQSLDQGLQFLIQYYNGEERAKGNILERFSAQQFPDLHSELNLSSLELGDSALYFCASSVGLAGETQYFGPGTRLLVL.

This clone was observed a few times. This chain links TRBV29-1 with TRBJ1-1, with TRBD1 matching 8 bases. This CDR3 contains 15 residues. V trimming: 7 bases; J trimming: 5 bases; junction bases outside the gene matches: 15. CDR1 is SQVTM and CDR2 is ANQGSEA in the germline V gene. CDR3 sequence reads: CSGARQGAPGTEAFF. In nucleotides, the CDR3 is TGCAGCGGTGCGAGGCAGGGGGCGCCTGGGACTGAAGCTTTCTTT.

This clone was counted between two and nine times. This chain joins TRBV30 and TRBJ1-2; tentatively, D is TRBD1 (6 bases). The CDR3 consists of 12 residues. The V gene lost 2 bases and the J gene lost 8 bases, with 12 bases spanning the gap. The germline V gene has CDR1 GTSNPN and CDR2 SVGIG (reference sequence). The CDR3 nucleotides are TGTGCCTGGAGTAACAGGGTAGAAGGCTACACCTTC. It codes for CAWSNRVEGYTF.

As to this clone: This sample also contains other DNA sequences that code for the same CDR3. The CDR3 here is CASSMGRGYTF. CDR3 bases: TGTGCCAGTAGTATGGGCAGAGGCTACACCTTC. The chain joins TRBV19 to TRBJ1-2; D unclear. The CDR3 has 11 residues. From germline, CDR1 is LNHDA and CDR2 SQIVND (reference sequence). The V and J ends lost 3 bases and 8 bases respectively, with 7 bases between them. The complete variable domain, with remaining parts taken from reference TRBV19 and TRBJ1-2, reads DGGITQSPKYLFRKEGQNVTLSCEQNLNHDAMYWYRQDPGQGLRLIYYSQIVNDFQKGDIAEGYSVSREKKESFPLTVTSAQKNPTAFYLCASSMGRGYTFGSGTRLTVV.